Listed here is a single TCR beta chain. No antigen is known for it. No per-base quality is available; no much larger clone lies one base away. Counted from cysteine to phenylalanine, this CDR3 has 17 amino acids. This entry keeps only the CDR3 DNA: 51 bases, framed from base 1. Sequences SGDLS (CDR1) and YYNGEE (CDR2) are obtained from the germline V gene. The germline V end is reduced by 4 bases and the J end by 3 bases; junction bases left unmatched: 7. The data were obtained in a study of blood T cell repertoires in COVID-19 (dated by TCRdb to the early 2020s). Some background on the complete study: Collaborator samples came from the United States, Italy and Spain and covered acute and convalescent phases of COVID-19. The prospective study material was composed of cDNA or gDNA derived from T cells, B-cell-depleted T cells, or PBMCs. The dataset comprised deeply sampled blood TCRbeta repertoires from subjects exposed to, actively infected with, or recovered from COVID-19. The repertoires were released in a freely available public database meant as a resource for research on the immune response to SARS-CoV-2. The samples were drawn from two sources: the first 160 participants of the ongoing ImmuneRACE study, and 950 to 1,500 subjects contributed by 6 global collaborators. Sample metadata almost always included a de-identified subject ID, COVID-19 status, age in years and sex. Where available, HLA class I and class II types were obtained from metadata supplied by the sample provider rather than from assay-based typing. Summary of the overall study and its limitations: The quantity of clinical and demographic metadata differed by source and by participant and was supplied without curation.

TCRbeta CDR3 regions were amplified from genomic DNA by means of the immunoSEQ Assay, a bias-controlled multiplex PCR. Processing in the source paper ran as follows. Nucleated cell counts per sample were estimated from amplification of reference gene primers within the assay. To quantify the absolute abundance of each unique TCRbeta CDR3 rearrangement, sequence reads were collapsed and filtered. Productive Simpson clonality was computed per sample as the square root of Simpson's diversity index over productive rearrangements. TCRdb provides this immuneACCESS table in a form limited to in-frame rearrangements. Some clones are lacking; in checked studies, under half of them reflect an unresolved V gene, and why the rest are absent is not known. V and J calls and clone size are those listed in that table; D and trimming were worked out from the DNA. For this sample there are around 300,000 clones; 70% to 90% appear just once. Approximately 4.1% of the sample is taken by the ten largest.

Whole blood was collected in K2EDTA tubes by collaborating institutions according to the institutions' own protocols. For TCRbeta analysis, collaborators shipped samples as frozen whole blood, isolated PBMCs, or DNA extracted from either of those sample types. This clonotype was obtained from a woman aged 50 to 60 with active or convalescent COVID-19. The sample comprised peripheral blood. The V gene is TRBV9 and the J gene is TRBJ2-1; 13 middle bases align to TRBD2. The CDR3 region has the sequence CASSNPRTSGSYNEQFF. DNA sequence: TGTGCCAGCAGCAACCCCCGGACTAGCGGGAGCTACAATGAGCAGTTCTTC.